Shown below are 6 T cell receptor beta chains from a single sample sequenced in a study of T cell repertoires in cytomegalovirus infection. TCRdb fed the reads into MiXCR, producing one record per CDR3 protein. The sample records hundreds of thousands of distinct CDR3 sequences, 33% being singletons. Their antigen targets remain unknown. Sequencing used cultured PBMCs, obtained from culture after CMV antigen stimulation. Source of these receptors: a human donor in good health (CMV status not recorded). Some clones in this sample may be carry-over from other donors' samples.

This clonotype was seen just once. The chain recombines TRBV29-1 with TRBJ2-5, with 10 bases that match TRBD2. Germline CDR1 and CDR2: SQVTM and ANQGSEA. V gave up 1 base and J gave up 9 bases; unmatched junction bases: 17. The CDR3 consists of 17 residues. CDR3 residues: CSVEGLAGDLGDMAQYF. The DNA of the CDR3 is TGCAGCGTTGAAGGACTAGCGGGCGACTTGGGAGACATGGCCCAGTACTTC.

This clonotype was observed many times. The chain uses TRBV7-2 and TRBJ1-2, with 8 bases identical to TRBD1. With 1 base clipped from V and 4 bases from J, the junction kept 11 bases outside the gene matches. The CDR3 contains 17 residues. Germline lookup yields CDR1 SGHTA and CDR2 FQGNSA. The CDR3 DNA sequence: TGTGCCAGCAGCTTAGGGGCAGGGGGCGGTTCAGGCTATGGCTACACCTTC. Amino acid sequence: CASSLGAGGGSGYGYTF. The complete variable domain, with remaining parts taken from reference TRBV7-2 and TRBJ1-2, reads GAGVSQSPSNKVTEKGKDVELRCDPISGHTALYWYRQSLGQGLEFLIYFQGNSAPDKSGLPSDRFSAERTGGSVSTLTIQRTQQEDSAVYLCASSLGAGGGSGYGYTFGSGTRLTVV.

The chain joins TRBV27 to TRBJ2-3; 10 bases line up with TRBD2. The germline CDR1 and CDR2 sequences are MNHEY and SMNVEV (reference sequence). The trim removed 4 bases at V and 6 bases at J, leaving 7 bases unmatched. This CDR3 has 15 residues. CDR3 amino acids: CASSYMGLASDTQYF. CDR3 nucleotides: TGTGCCAGCAGTTATATGGGACTAGCGTCGGATACGCAGTATTTT.

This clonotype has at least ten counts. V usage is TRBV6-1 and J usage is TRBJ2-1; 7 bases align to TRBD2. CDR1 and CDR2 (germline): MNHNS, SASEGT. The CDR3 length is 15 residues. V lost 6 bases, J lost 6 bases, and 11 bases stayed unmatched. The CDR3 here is CASRPWGGTGNEQFF. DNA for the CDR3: TGTGCCAGCAGGCCCTGGGGGGGTACGGGCAATGAGCAGTTCTTC.

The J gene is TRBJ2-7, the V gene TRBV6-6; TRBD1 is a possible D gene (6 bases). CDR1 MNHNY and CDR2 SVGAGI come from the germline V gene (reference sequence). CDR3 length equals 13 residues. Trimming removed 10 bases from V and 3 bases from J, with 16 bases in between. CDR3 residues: CATLTPGDYEQYV. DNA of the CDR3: TGTGCCACCCTCACGCCAGGGGACTACGAGCAGTACGTC.

The CDR3 DNA reads as TGTGCCAGCAGGACTAGCGGGAACTACGAGCAGTACTTC. It specifies CASRTSGNYEQYF. The J gene is TRBJ2-7, the V gene TRBV6-6; 11 bases fit TRBD2. In germline, CDR1 is MNHNY, CDR2 SVGAGI (reference sequence). CDR3 length: 13 amino acids. The V gene end was trimmed by 6 bases and the J gene end by 3 bases; junction bases not matched to a gene: 1.